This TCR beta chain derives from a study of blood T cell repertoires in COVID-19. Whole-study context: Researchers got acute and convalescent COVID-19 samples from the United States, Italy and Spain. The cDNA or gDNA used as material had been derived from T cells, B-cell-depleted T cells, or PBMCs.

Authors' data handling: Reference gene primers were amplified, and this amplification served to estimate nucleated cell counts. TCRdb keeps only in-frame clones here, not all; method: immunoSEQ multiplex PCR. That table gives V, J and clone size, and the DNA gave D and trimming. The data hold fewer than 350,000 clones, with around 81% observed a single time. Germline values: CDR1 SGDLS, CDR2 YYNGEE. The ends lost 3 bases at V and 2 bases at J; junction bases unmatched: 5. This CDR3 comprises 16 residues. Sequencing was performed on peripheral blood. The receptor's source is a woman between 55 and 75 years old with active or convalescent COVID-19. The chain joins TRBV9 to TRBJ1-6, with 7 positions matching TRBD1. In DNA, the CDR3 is TGTGCCAGCAGCGAGACAGGGTCCCCCTATAATTCACCCCTCCACTTT. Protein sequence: CASSETGSPYNSPLHF.